The source of this T cell receptor (beta chain) is a study of Ad26.COV2.S vaccination and SARS-CoV-2 variants. About the study: Enrollment placed the donor in the COV1001 Ad26.COV2.S trial arm. Findings and limits, study-wide: Spike-specific TCR breadth was greater after Ad26.COV2.S than placebo. Breadth of non-spike TCRs did not differ between vaccinees and placebo recipients.

Worth noting for this clone: Its antigen remains unidentified.

Here immunoSEQ multiplex PCR was the method, and the copy in TCRdb shows in-frame clones only, minus some. The table has about 480,000 clones, 70% to 90% seen once. Trimming took off 5 bases at V and 1 base at J, with 16 bases between the two ends. Germline V gene data show CDR1 as SGHVS and CDR2 as FQNEAQ. CDR3 length: 16 residues. Treatment here: around 19 received Ad26.COV2.S at low or high dose, single or two shots; roughly 5 received placebo; per-sample allocation not given. Each sample was drawn 63 days after the first injection (of vaccine or placebo). The specimen was peripheral blood, collected in a trial of Ad26.COV2.S vaccine versus placebo. This receptor was obtained from a person between 18 and 65 years old who received the Ad26.COV2.S COVID-19 vaccine or a placebo. The rearrangement uses TRBV7-8 and TRBJ2-3; D may be TRBD2 (6 bases). The CDR3 nucleotides read TGTGCCAGCAGCCGCTCCTCGGCGGGACGCACAGATACGCAGTATTTT. Protein sequence: CASSRSSAGRTDTQYF. Complete variable domain (other parts from reference TRBV7-8 and TRBJ2-3): GAGVSQSPRYKVAKRGQDVALRCDPISGHVSLFWYQQALGQGPEFLTYFQNEAQLDKSGLPSDRFFAERPEGSVSTLKIQRTQQEDSAVYLCASSRSSAGRTDTQYFGPGTRLTVL.